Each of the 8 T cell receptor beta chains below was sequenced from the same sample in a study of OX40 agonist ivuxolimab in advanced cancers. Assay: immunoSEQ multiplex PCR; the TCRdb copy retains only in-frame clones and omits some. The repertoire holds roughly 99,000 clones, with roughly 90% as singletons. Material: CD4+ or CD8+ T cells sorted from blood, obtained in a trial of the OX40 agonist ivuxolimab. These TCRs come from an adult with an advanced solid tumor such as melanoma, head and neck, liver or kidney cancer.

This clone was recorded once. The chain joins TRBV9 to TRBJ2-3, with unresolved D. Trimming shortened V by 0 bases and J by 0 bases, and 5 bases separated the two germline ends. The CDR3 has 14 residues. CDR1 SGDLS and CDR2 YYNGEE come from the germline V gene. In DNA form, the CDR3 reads TGTGCCAGCAGCGTAGGAGAGAGCACAGATACGCAGTATTTT. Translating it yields CASSVGESTDTQYF.

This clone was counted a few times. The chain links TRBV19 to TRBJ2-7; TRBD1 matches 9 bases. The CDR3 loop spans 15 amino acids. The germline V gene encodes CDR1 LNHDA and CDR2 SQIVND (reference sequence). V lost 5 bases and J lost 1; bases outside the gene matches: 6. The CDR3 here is CASSLSGTGSYEQYF. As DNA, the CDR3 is TGTGCCAGTAGTCTCTCCGGGACAGGGTCCTACGAGCAGTACTTC.

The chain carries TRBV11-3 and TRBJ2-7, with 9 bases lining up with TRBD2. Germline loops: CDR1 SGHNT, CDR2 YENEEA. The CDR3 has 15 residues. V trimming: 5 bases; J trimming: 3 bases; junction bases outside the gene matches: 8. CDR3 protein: CASSLRLADIYEQYF. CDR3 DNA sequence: TGTGCCAGCAGCCTCCGACTAGCGGACATCTACGAGCAGTACTTC.

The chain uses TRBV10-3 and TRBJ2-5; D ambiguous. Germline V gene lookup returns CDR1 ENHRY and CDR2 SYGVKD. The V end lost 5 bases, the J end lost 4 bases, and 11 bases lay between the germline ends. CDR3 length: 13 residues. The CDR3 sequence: CAISFSGLETQYF. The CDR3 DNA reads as TGTGCCATCAGTTTTAGTGGGCTAGAGACCCAGTACTTC.

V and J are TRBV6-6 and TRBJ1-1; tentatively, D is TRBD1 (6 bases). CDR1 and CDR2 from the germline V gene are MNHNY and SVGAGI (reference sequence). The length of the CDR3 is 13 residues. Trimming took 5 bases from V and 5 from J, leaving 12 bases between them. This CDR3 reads CASSIRGQTEAFF. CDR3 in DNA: TGTGCCAGCAGTATCCGCGGACAGACTGAAGCTTTCTTT.

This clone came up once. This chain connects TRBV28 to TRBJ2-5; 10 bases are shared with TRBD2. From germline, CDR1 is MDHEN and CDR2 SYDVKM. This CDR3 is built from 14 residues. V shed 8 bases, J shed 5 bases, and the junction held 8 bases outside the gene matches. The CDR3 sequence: CASRLGLASETQYF. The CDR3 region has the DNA TGTGCCAGCCGACTGGGACTAGCGTCGGAGACCCAGTACTTC.

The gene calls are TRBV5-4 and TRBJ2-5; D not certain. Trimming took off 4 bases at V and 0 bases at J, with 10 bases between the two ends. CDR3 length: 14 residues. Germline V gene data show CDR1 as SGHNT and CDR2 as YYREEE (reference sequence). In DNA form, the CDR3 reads TGTGCCAGCAGCCCCCGGGTCGACCAAGAGACCCAGTACTTC. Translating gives CASSPRVDQETQYF.

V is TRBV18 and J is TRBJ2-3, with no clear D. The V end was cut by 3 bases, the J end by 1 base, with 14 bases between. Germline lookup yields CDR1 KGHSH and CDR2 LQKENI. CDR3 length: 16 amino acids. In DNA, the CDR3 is TGTGCCAGCTCACCCACGACAAGGGTTCGCACAGATACGCAGTATTTT. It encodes CASSPTTRVRTDTQYF.